This record concerns one TCR beta chain sequence. Its antigen is still unknown. This entry is derived from a study of long-term antiretroviral therapy in people with HIV. About 1-10 million cryopreserved PBMC were held in samples before DNA extraction. An immunoSEQ assay, version v3.0, was performed at survey level. Generated by immunoSEQ multiplex PCR, the TCRdb table keeps only in-frame clones and is missing some. The table includes tens of thousands of clones, around 87% detected once. The CDR3 spans 14 residues. Germline lookup yields CDR1 SEHNR and CDR2 FQNEAQ (reference sequence). V lost 4 bases and J lost 4; bases outside the gene matches: 6. Overall study results and limits: Across all time points, the repertoire was dominated by clones that expanded before ART.

The origin of this receptor is a woman younger than 30 with HIV. The genes are TRBV7-9 and TRBJ2-7; 8 positions match TRBD1. This sample comprised unsorted PBMCs, obtained 0.5 years after starting antiretroviral therapy. CDR3 amino acids: CASSSTGVPYEQYF. The CDR3 coding sequence is TGTGCCAGCAGCTCGACAGGGGTTCCATACGAGCAGTACTTC.